This TCR beta chain was identified during a study of T cell responses to AZD1222 COVID-19 vaccine. This clone was counted between two and nine times. Germline values: CDR1 MNHNY, CDR2 SVGAGI (reference sequence). This CDR3 is 15 amino acids long. Trimming left V 5 bases short and J 0 bases short, with 11 bases between. Sequenced by immunoSEQ multiplex PCR; TCRdb stores in-frame clones only, minus some. The table shows 150,000 or so clones, with approximately 88% occurring only once. V gene TRBV6-6 combines with J gene TRBJ2-1; D remains ambiguous. The origin of this receptor is an adult in good health. The sequencing here drew on peripheral blood, taken on day 0 of AZD1222 vaccination. The CDR3 nucleotides are TGTGCCAGCAGTCGTGACTCGAGCTCCTACAATGAGCAGTTCTTC. Its translation: CASSRDSSSYNEQFF.